The entry below describes one TCR beta chain. Its antigen is as yet unknown. This sample was included in a study of regulatory T cells in long-lasting Graves disease. Whole-study findings and limits: Those with persistent disease had in common more public clonotypes (more than 2,500) than new patients (about 970). Repertoires from persistent disease leaned toward TRBV28, TRBJ1-2 and TRBJ2-5.

TCR beta libraries were built with iRepertoire HTBI primers and Arm-PCR of CDR3 regions. From the multiplex PCR reads, TCRdb called clonotypes with MiXCR, one entry per CDR3 protein. This sample has hundreds of thousands of distinct CDR3 sequences, with around 30% found just once. The time point denotes: persistent/refractory GD, antithyroid drugs over 5 years with positive TRAb. RNA from PBMCs was the source of the TCR library. Peripheral blood, about 10 milliliters of it, was drawn into EDTA tubes. V was clipped by 4 bases and J by 5 bases; unmatched bases: 9. The CDR3 is made up of 15 amino acids. In germline, CDR1 is SGHRS, CDR2 YFSETQ.

This specimen was peripheral blood mononuclear cells (PBMCs), taken when the disease was refractory, from a patient treated with antithyroid drugs. The V gene is TRBV5-1, the J gene TRBJ2-5; 9 nucleotides agree with TRBD1. The receptor's source is a female donor with Graves disease. The CDR3 loop reads CASSLQQGARETQYF. CDR3 bases: TGCGCCAGCAGCCTTCAACAGGGGGCGAGGGAGACCCAGTACTTC.